This TCR beta chain was found in a study of blood T cell dynamics during melanoma immunotherapy. Overall study: First-line therapy was either pembrolizumab or nivolumab with ipilimumab for metastatic melanoma. Notes on the study in general: PBMC repertoires of eventual disease-control patients split at W3 into clonality or diversity gains. The study could not tell melanoma-specific clones from general immune activation.

CDR3 length: 15 residues. The germline V and J ends were trimmed by 2 bases and 3 bases, with 14 bases remaining between them. Germline V CDR1 and CDR2: SGHNT, YYREEE (reference sequence). Profiled with immunoSEQ multiplex PCR; TCRdb holds only in-frame clones, not every one. The sample comprises 7,000 or so clones, around 81% of which are singletons, and approximately 15% rests with the top ten. The sample's time point: pre-treatment baseline. Patients had no prior systemic cancer treatment, immunosuppressants or other active cancers. On this clone: Its antigen is unknown.

Sequenced material: blood, taken from a patient treated with checkpoint blockade. This rearrangement joins TRBV5-4 to TRBJ1-1, with D maybe TRBD1 (5 bases). The TCR comes from a human donor with melanoma. CDR3 amino acids: CASSLVGLRDTEAFF. The CDR3 coding sequence is TGTGCCAGCAGCTTAGTGGGGCTTAGGGACACTGAAGCTTTCTTT. Complete variable domain (other parts from reference TRBV5-4 and TRBJ1-1): ETGVTQSPTHLIKTRGQQVTLRCSSQSGHNTVSWYQQALGQGPQFIFQYYREEENGRGNFPPRFSGLQFPNYSSELNVNALELDDSALYLCASSLVGLRDTEAFFGQGTRLTVV.